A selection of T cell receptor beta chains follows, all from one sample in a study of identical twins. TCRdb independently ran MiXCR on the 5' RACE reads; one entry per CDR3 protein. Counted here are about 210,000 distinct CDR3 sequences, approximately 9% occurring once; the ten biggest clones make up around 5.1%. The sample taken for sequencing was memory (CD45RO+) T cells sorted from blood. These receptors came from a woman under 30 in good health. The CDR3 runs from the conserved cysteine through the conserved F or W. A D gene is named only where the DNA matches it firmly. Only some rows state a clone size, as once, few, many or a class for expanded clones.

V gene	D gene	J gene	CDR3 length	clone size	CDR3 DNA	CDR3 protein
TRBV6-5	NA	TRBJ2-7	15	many	TGTGCCAGCAGTTACGACCGCTGGACTACCTACGAGCAGTACTTC	CASSYDRWTTYEQYF
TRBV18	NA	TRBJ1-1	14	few	TGTGCCAGCTCATCTTGGGGTATGAACACTGAAGCTTTCTTT	CASSSWGMNTEAFF
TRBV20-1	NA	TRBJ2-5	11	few	TGCAGTGCTACCCCGATAGAGACCCAGTACTTC	CSATPIETQYF
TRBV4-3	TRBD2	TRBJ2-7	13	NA	TGCGCCAGCAGCCAAGACGGGACTACGGGGCAGTACTTC	CASSQDGTTGQYF
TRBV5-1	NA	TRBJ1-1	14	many	TGCGCCAGCAGCTTGAAGGTCCAGGGAGCTGAAGCTTTCTTT	CASSLKVQGAEAFF
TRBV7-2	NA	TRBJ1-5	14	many	TGTGCCAGCAGCTTGAACAGAGACGATCAGCCCCAGCATTTT	CASSLNRDDQPQHF
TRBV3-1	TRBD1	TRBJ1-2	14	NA	TGTGCCAGCAGCCAAGAAGACAGGGGCTATGGCTACACCTTC	CASSQEDRGYGYTF
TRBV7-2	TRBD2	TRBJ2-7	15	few	TGTGCCAGCAGCAAAGGAGCGGGATCCACCTACGAGCAGTACTTC	CASSKGAGSTYEQYF
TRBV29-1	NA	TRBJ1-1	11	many	TGCAGCGTTGGGATGAACACTGAAGCTTTCTTT	CSVGMNTEAFF
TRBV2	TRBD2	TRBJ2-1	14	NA	TGTGCCAGCAGTGAAATAGCGGGAGACAATGAGCAGTTCTTC	CASSEIAGDNEQFF
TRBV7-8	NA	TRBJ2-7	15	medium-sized	TGTGCCAGCAGCTTAGGTTTCGGGGGCTCCTACGAGCAGTACTTC	CASSLGFGGSYEQYF
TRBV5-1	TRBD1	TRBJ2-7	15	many	TGCGCCAGCAGCTCCCGGGACAGTAAGCCCTACGAGCAGTACTTC	CASSSRDSKPYEQYF
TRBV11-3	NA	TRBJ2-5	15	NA	TGTGCCAGCAGCTTAGGCTCACAGGGTGGGGAGACCCAGTACTTC	CASSLGSQGGETQYF
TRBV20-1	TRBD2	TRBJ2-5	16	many	TGCAGTGCTAGTTTAGGTGGCGGGGGGTACCAAGAGACCCAGTACTTC	CSASLGGGGYQETQYF
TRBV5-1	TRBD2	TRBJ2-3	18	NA	TGCGCCAGCAGCTTGGGGAACGGCGGGGGGACCACCACAGATACGCAGTATTTT	CASSLGNGGGTTTDTQYF
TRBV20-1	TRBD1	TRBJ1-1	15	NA	TGCAGTGCTAGTGACAGGGAAAAGGGTAATACTGAAGCTTTCTTT	CSASDREKGNTEAFF
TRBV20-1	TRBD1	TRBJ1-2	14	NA	TGCAGTGCTAGTAGGTTGGGGACAGGCTATGGCTACACCTTC	CSASRLGTGYGYTF
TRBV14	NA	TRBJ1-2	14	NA	TGTGCCAGCAGCCAACAGGCGGGAGCAGGCGGCTACACCTTC	CASSQQAGAGGYTF
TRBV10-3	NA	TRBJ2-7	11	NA	TGTGCCTGCGGCAGGGGCGACGAGCAGTACTTC	CACGRGDEQYF
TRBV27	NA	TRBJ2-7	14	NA	TGTGCCAGCAGTTTGAGGCGGCAGGGGCTGGAGCAGTACTTC	CASSLRRQGLEQYF
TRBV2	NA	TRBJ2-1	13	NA	TGTGCCAGCAGTGTATTGAGGGGGTATGAGCAGTTCTTC	CASSVLRGYEQFF
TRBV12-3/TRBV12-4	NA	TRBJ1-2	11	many	TGTGCCAGCAGTTTTGCATGGGGCTACACCTTC	CASSFAWGYTF
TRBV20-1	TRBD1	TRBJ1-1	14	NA	TGCAGTGCTTTCCAACAGGGGAAGAACACTGAAGCTTTCTTT	CSAFQQGKNTEAFF
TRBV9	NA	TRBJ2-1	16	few	TGTGCCAGCAGCGTAGTAGCGCCGAGCTCCTACAATGAGCAGTTCTTC	CASSVVAPSSYNEQFF
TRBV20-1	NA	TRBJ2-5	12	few	TGCAGTGCCCCGGACCCGCAAGAGACCCAGTACTTC	CSAPDPQETQYF
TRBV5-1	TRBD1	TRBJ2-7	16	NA	TGCGCCAGCAGCTTGGTCGGACAGGGGGTCTCCTACGAGCAGTACTTC	CASSLVGQGVSYEQYF
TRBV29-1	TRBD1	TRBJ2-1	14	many	TGCAGCGTTGAAAGCCGGGACAGGGTGCATGAGCAGTTCTTC	CSVESRDRVHEQFF
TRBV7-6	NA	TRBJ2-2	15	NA	TGTGCCAGCAGCTTTGCTGGGGTAGGAAACGGGGAGCTGTTTTTT	CASSFAGVGNGELFF
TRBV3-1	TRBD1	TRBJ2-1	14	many	TGTGCCAGCAGCCGGACAGGTGCTTACAATGAGCAGTTCTTC	CASSRTGAYNEQFF
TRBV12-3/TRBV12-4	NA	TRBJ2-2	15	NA	TGTGCCAGCAGCCTGGACAGCCCGAACACCGGGGAGCTGTTTTTT	CASSLDSPNTGELFF
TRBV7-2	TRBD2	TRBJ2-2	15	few	TGTGCCAGCAGCCCCCGACTAGCGAAGACCGGGGAGCTGTTTTTT	CASSPRLAKTGELFF
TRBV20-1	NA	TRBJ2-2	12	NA	TGCAGTGCGGGGACCATCACCGGGGAGCTGTTTTTT	CSAGTITGELFF
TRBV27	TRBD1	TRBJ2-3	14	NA	TGTGCCAGTCGCCGGGACAGGGCCACAGATACGCAGTATTTT	CASRRDRATDTQYF
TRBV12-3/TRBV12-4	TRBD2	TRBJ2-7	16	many	TGTGCCAGCAGTTTAATGCTAGCGGGTCCCTCCTACGAGCAGTACTTC	CASSLMLAGPSYEQYF
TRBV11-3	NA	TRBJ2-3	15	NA	TGTGCCAGCACCAAAGGGGTGGGCCGCACAGATACGCAGTATTTT	CASTKGVGRTDTQYF
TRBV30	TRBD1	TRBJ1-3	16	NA	TGTGCCTGGAGACCACTAGGGACAGTTACTGGAAACACCATATATTTT	CAWRPLGTVTGNTIYF
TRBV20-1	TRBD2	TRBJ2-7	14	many	TGCAGTGCCCAGGGAGGTAGCGGGACCTACGAGCAGTACTTC	CSAQGGSGTYEQYF
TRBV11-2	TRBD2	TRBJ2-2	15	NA	TGTGCCAGCAGCTTAGATGGACTAGCGGGAGTGGAGCTGTTTTTT	CASSLDGLAGVELFF
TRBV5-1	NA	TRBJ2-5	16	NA	TGCGCCAGCAGCAAGGCCCCCAAGGTACGGGGAGAGACCCAGTACTTC	CASSKAPKVRGETQYF
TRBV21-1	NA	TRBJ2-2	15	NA	TGTGCCAGCAGCGATCTCCCTTATCGGTCCGGGGAGCTGTTTTTT	CASSDLPYRSGELFF
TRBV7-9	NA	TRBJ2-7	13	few	TGTGCCAGCAGCTTAAACGGAGGGGGCGAGCAGTACTTC	CASSLNGGGEQYF
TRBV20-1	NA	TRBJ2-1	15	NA	TGCAGTGCTAGCCCTGGGGGGACAGCCTACAATGAGCAGTTCTTC	CSASPGGTAYNEQFF
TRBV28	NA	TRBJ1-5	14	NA	TGTGCCAGCAGCCGGGCCGGGGGGCGTCAGCCCCAGCATTTT	CASSRAGGRQPQHF
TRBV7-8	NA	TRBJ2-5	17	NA	TGTGCCAGCACCTTTGGGGGGCGAAACGGGCAGCAAGAGACCCAGTACTTC	CASTFGGRNGQQETQYF
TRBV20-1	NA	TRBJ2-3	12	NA	TGCAGTGCTAGGGCCCCCACAGATACGCAGTATTTT	CSARAPTDTQYF
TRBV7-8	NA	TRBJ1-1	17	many	TGTGCCAGCAGCCCGGCCCCCTGGGCCCCCATGAACACTGAAGCTTTCTTT	CASSPAPWAPMNTEAFF
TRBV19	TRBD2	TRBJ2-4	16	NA	TGTGCCAGTAGTTTCTCACGGACTAGCGGGAGATACATTCAGTACTTC	CASSFSRTSGRYIQYF
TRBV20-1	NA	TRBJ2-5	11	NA	TGCAGTGCTAATCGGCGGGAGACCCAGTACTTC	CSANRRETQYF
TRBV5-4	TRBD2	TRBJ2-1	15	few	TGTGCCAGCAGCCTCCTACTAGCGGGAGGATATGAGCAGTTCTTC	CASSLLLAGGYEQFF
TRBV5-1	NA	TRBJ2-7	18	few	TGCGCCAGCAGGGGATGGGACATAACAGGGGAGGTGTGGTACGAGCAGTACTTC	CASRGWDITGEVWYEQYF
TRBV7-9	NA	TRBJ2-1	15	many	TGTGCCAGCAGCAGGGGGTCACACGCCTACAATGAGCAGTTCTTC	CASSRGSHAYNEQFF
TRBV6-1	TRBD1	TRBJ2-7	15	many	TGTGCCAGCACCCACGGGACAGGAAGCTCCTACGAGCAGTACTTC	CASTHGTGSSYEQYF